The T cell receptor (beta chain) described here comes from a study of human T cells and chemical hapten exposure. Study-level background: Upper-back patches of 0.01% DPC were read at 6 days.

V gave up 1 base and J gave up 7 bases, with 10 bases separating them. CDR3 length: 13 residues. Germline V gene lookup returns CDR1 MGHRA and CDR2 YSYEKL. Time point meaning: patch test 2, 6 weeks after DPC sensitization. Treatment specified: therapeutic diphenylcyclopropenone sensitization with weekly scalp DPC. The study used a library that attached unique molecular identifiers to individual cDNA molecules. TCRdb called the RACE reads again in MiXCR, with one record for every CDR3 protein. The data contain 350,000 to 400,000 distinct CDR3 sequences, 6% to 7% of them singletons. The clonotype originates from a woman aged 18 to 35 with alopecia areata. Some clones in this sample may be carry-over from other donors' samples. The V and J genes are TRBV4-1 and TRBJ1-1; D possibly corresponds to TRBD1 (6 bases). Source: whole blood, taken in connection with sensitization to the hapten diphenylcyclopropenone (DPC). The CDR3 protein is CASSQGGLDEAFF. Written as DNA, the CDR3 is TGCGCCAGCAGCCAAGGGGGGCTGGATGAAGCTTTCTTT.